This T cell receptor (beta chain) comes out of a study of T cell responses to AZD1222 COVID-19 vaccine (dated by TCRdb to 2020 to 2023). Some background on the complete study: TCR sequencing was performed for 233 trial participants, of whom around 200 were given two doses of AZD1222 and approximately 26 were given two doses of MenACWY control vaccine. Enrollment into the trials was organized by age into subgroups of 18-55, 56-69 and 70-plus years, and those subgroups contained roughly 150, 30 and 60 TCR-sequenced participants, respectively.

As concerns this clone: No antigen is known for it. No clone much larger than this one lies a single base away; base qualities are absent.

The V and J ends are trimmed by 5 bases and 4 bases, leaving 17 bases between them. Including the terminal cysteine and phenylalanine, the CDR3 comprises 15 residues. Only the CDR3 part of the read is kept: 45 bases, read in frame from the first base. The germline V gene (reference sequence) specifies SGHNT as CDR1 and YYREEE as CDR2. Explained via the paper, the time point label denotes: about 28 days (+/-7) after the second vaccine dose. AZD1222 recipients whose second dose came at about 4 weeks and those whose second dose came at about 12 weeks were combined into one group, since spike-specific TCR depth and breadth did not differ between the two schedules. Samples from vaccinated people were obtained from the UK trials COV001 and COV002, which included a single-blind randomized controlled phase 2/3 trial of AZD1222 (ChAdOx1 nCoV-19) in healthy adults. Trial participant PBMC samples were collected at day 0 and day 28 after the second dose for TCRbeta chain sequencing.

The CDR3 regions of human TCRbeta chains were subjected to immunosequencing. The original pipeline was this. Repertoire TCRs were matched against a reference library of SARS-CoV-2-specific TCRs generated with the MIRA antigen-specificity platform. Breadth was defined as the fraction of unique TCRs that were SARS-CoV-2-associated. Depth was defined as the fraction of total T cells that were SARS-CoV-2-associated. Each spike-specific TCR was assigned to its reactive spike region and to a CD4 or CD8 class using the MIRA data. Log10-transformed breadth and depth values were compared by one-way ANOVA with Sidak's multiple comparisons tests. The source is immuneACCESS, and TCRdb retained only in-frame sequences with V and J called. Part of the clones is not carried over; for the studies checked, unresolved V genes explain less than half of this, and the remainder is unexplained. That table gives V, J and clone size, and the DNA gave D and trimming. A total of about 86,000 clones appear in this sample, roughly 90% of them only once. The ten most abundant clones make up about 7.1% of the sample.

General conclusions and limits of the study: Spike-specific TCR breadth and depth rose significantly after two AZD1222 doses compared with day 0 and with MenACWY recipients. Participants were mostly white British and included more females than males, and it was suggested by the authors that clonal diversity may have been underestimated. Because no day 14 peak-response samples were available, the repertoires could be characterized only after the peak T cell response. The vaccine-associated CD4 TCRs covered the entire spike protein, and the dominant responses fell in regions 160-218 and 743-854. Reportedly, close to half of the unique spike-specific TCRs recognized epitopes lying outside the regions that are mutated in the B.1.351 and B.1.1.7 variants. Only five to seven AZD1222 recipients were SARS-CoV-2 seropositive at baseline, limiting conclusions about previously exposed vaccinees. In the small 56-69-year group, the increase in depth fell short of significance, most likely because of low power.

The input for sequencing was peripheral blood, taken 28 days after the second AZD1222 dose. The receptor comes from an adult who received the AZD1222 COVID-19 vaccine. The rearrangement joined TRBV5-4 to TRBJ2-3; a tentative D match to TRBD2 spans 5 bases. The CDR3 is CASRTLGSSSDTQYF. The nucleotide sequence is given as TGTGCCAGCAGGACTCTTGGGAGTTCATCAGATACGCAGTATTTT.